What follows describes a single TCR beta chain. The data were taken from a study of blood T cells in healthy people across ages. Through a sample-barcoded 5' primer and a J-beta primer mix, a second PCR was run for roughly 6 to 12 cycles. TCRdb passed the 5' RACE reads through MiXCR, listing each CDR3 protein once. The sample lists about 1.6 million distinct CDR3 sequences, about 35% seen once, with over 9% in the top ten. The specimen sequenced was blood. This sequence originates from a young woman in good health.

The CDR3 loop is CASSQDATDYQPQHF. CDR3 nucleotide sequence: TGTGCCAGCAGCCAAGATGCGACGGATTATCAGCCCCAGCATTTT. The chain employs TRBV3-1 and TRBJ1-5; D not certain. This CDR3 spans 15 amino acids. Deletions cut 0 bases from V and 5 bases from J, with 11 bases between. The germline V gene encodes CDR1 LGHDT and CDR2 YNNKEL (reference sequence).